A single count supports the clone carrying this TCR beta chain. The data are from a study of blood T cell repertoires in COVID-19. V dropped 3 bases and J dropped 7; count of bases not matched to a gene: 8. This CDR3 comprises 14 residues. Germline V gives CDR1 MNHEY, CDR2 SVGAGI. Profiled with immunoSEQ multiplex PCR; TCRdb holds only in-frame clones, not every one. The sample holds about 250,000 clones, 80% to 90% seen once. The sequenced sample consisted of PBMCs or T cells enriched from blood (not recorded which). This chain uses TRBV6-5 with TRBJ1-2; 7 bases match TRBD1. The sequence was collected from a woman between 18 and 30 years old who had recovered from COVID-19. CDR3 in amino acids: CASSYGAGGAGYTF. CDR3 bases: TGTGCCAGCAGTTATGGCGCAGGGGGAGCTGGCTACACCTTC.